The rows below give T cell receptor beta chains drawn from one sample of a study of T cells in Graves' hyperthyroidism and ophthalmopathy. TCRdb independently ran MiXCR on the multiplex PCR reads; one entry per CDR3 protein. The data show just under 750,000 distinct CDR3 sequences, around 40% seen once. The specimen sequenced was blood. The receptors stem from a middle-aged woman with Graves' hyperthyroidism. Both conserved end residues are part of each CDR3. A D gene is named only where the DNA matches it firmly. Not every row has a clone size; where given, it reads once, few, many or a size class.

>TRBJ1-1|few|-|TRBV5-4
TGTGCCAGCAGCTTGGGGGGGCCAGGGACGGTGAACACTGAAGCTTTCTTT
CASSLGGPGTVNTEAFF
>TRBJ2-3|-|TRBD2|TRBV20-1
TGCAGTGCTAGAGATCTACTCAGCGGGGCCACAGATACGCAGTATTTT
CSARDLLSGATDTQYF
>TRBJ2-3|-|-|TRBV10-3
TGTGCCATCAGTGAACTGGAATCCACAGATACGCAGTATTTT
CAISELESTDTQYF
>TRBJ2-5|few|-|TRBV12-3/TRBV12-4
TGTGCCAGCTCACCCCGCCAGATAGAGACCCAGTACTTC
CASSPRQIETQYF
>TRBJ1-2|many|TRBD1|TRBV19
TGTGCCAGTAGTCCAGGGGGCGGGGGCTACACCTTC
CASSPGGGGYTF
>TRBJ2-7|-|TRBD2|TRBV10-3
TGTGCCATCTTTGGGAGGGGAGGCGAATACTACGAGCAGTACTTC
CAIFGRGGEYYEQYF
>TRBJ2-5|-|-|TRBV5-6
TGTGCCAGCAGCTTGCGTACGGCTCTACGGACCCAGTACTTC
CASSLRTALRTQYF
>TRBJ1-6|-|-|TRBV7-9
TGTGCCAGCAGCTTATATCCCATGGGCGGGGGTTCACCCCTCCACTTT
CASSLYPMGGGSPLHF
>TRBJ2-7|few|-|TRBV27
TGTGCCAGCAGTTTATATCAGGGCTCCTACGAGCAGTACTTC
CASSLYQGSYEQYF
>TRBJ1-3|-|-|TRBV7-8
TGTGCCAGCAGCTTAGGGGGGGCCAGAGGAAACACCATATATTTT
CASSLGGARGNTIYF
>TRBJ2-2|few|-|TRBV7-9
TGTGCCAGCAGCTCCACTTATGAGAACACCGGGGAGCTGTTTTTT
CASSSTYENTGELFF
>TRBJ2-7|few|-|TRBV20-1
TGCAGTGCTAGTGGGGGAGGGGGAGGCTCCTACGAGCAGTACTTC
CSASGGGGGSYEQYF
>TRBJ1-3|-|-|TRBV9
TGTGCCAGCAGCCCAGGACACACAACCTCCTCTGGAAACACCATATATTTT
CASSPGHTTSSGNTIYF
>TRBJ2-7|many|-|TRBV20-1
TGCAGTGCTAGATCATGGCCCGAAGAAGGGCAGTACTTC
CSARSWPEEGQYF
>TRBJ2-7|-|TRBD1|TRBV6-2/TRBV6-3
TGTGCCAGCAGACGCGGGACAGGGATGGTCTACGAGCAGTACTTC
CASRRGTGMVYEQYF
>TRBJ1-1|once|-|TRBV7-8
TGTGCCAGCTCACCAATAGCCGGACACTCCCTTGAAGCTTTCTTT
CASSPIAGHSLEAFF
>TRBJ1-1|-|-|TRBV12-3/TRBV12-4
TGTGCCAGCAGGTTCAGGGTGCCTGAAGCTTTCTTT
CASRFRVPEAFF
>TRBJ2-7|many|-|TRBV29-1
TGCAGCGTTGACCCTACGGGTGAGGGTTTCGAGCAGTACTTC
CSVDPTGEGFEQYF
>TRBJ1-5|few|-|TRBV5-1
TGCGCCAGCAGCTTGTGGAGCATGGTTCAGCCCCAGCATTTT
CASSLWSMVQPQHF
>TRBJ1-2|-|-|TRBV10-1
TGCGCCAGCAGTGAGTCAGACGGCAACTATGGCTACACCTTC
CASSESDGNYGYTF
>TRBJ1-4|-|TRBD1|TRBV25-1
TGTGCCAGCACCGAGGGGGCTGAGGAAAAACTGTTTTTT
CASTEGAEEKLFF
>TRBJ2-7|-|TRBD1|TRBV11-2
TGTGCCAGCAGCCCGACAGGGGGGATACCCGAGCAGTACTTC
CASSPTGGIPEQYF
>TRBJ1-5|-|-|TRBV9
TGTGCCAGCAGCGTAGGGGCAGGATCCGATGGCAATCAGCCCCAGCATTTT
CASSVGAGSDGNQPQHF
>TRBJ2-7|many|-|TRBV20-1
TGCAGTGCTAGGTCGTGGGGGGACTCCTACGAGCAGTACTTC
CSARSWGDSYEQYF
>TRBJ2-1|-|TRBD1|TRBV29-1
TGCAGCGTTGAAGGACAGGGAGAAGGTGAGCAGTTCTTC
CSVEGQGEGEQFF
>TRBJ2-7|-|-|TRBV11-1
TGTGCCAGCATTCCCGGCGGACTCGCCGAGCAGTACTTC
CASIPGGLAEQYF
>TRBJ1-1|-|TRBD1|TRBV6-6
TGTGCCAGCTGGACAGGACCCTCGGGAAGGGAAGCTTTCTTT
CASWTGPSGREAFF
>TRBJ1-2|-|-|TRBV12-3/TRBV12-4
TGTGCCAGCAGTATCTGGGGCAGGCTCAACTATGGCTACACCTTC
CASSIWGRLNYGYTF
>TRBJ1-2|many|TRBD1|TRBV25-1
TGTGCCAGCAGTACAGGGGCGTCTGGCTACACCTTC
CASSTGASGYTF
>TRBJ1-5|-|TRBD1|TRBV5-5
TGTGCCAGCAGCTGGACAGGGGAGGGCGTAAATCAGCCCCAGCATTTT
CASSWTGEGVNQPQHF
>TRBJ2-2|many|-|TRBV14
TGTGCCAGCAGCCAAGCCAAAGCGAACACCGGGGAGCTGTTTTTT
CASSQAKANTGELFF
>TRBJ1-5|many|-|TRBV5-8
TGTGCCAGCAGTCCTAGGGCCCCAGGGGATGATCAGCCCCAGCATTTT
CASSPRAPGDDQPQHF
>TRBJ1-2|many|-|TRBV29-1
TGCAGCGTTGTCAATGGGGCGTCTATCTATGGCTACACCTTC
CSVVNGASIYGYTF
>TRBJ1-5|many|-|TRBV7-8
TGTGCCAGCAGCTTAAGGGGGACGGGTCAGCCCCAGCATTTT
CASSLRGTGQPQHF
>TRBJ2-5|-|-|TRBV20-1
TGCAGTGGGGGCGGGACAGAGACCCAGTACTTC
CSGGGTETQYF
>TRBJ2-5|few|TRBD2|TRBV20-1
TGCAGTGCTAGACCGGGGGCGGGAGGGCAGACCCAGTACTTC
CSARPGAGGQTQYF
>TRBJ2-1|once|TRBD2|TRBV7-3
TGTGCCAGCAGCCCCGGGACTAGCGGGGGAAACAATGAGCAGTTCTTC
CASSPGTSGGNNEQFF
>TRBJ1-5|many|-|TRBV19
TGTGCCAGTAGTATAAAGGGGAGTGGGGATCAGCCCCAGCATTTT
CASSIKGSGDQPQHF
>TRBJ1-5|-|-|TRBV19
TGTGCCAGTAGTATAGGGCTTAGGCAGTCTAGCAATCAGCCCCAGCATTTT
CASSIGLRQSSNQPQHF
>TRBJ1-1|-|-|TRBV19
TGTGCCAGTAGTATTACCGCCCGGGGGGGTTGGGACACTGAAGCTTTCTTT
CASSITARGGWDTEAFF
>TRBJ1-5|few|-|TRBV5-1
TGCGCCAGCAGCTTGTGGGGGAATAGCAATCAGCCCCAGCATTTT
CASSLWGNSNQPQHF
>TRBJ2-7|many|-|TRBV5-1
TGCGCCAGCAGCCTGCTGAGCGATCGGCAGTACTTC
CASSLLSDRQYF